This T cell receptor beta chain was profiled in a study of Tregs in tolerant kidney transplant recipients. The germline V and J ends were trimmed by 6 bases and 1 base, with 12 bases remaining between them. The CDR3 is 15 amino acids. CDR1 and CDR2 (germline): SNHLY, FYNNEI. Thawed PBMCs were FACS-sorted into unstimulated CD4+CD25+CD127- regulatory T cells, CD4+CD25- non-regulatory cells, CD4 and CD8 cells. Here immunoSEQ multiplex PCR was the method, and the copy in TCRdb shows in-frame clones only, minus some. The sample includes about 78,000 clones, more than 85% of them seen just once. On this clone itself: Its specificity is not known.

The study's findings and limits: No direct test of biological reproducibility was done here. The small number of patients limits these findings pending further validation. Some patients' samples used different primers over time, so nucleotide sequences weren't comparable.

The material sequenced was Tregs from blood, taken before the transplant. This chain connects TRBV2 to TRBJ2-2; D call uncertain. The source is a human donor who received a combined kidney and bone marrow transplant. CDR3 nucleotides: TGTGCCAGCAGAGAGTCAACACAGAACACCGGGGAGCTGTTTTTT. Amino acids: CASRESTQNTGELFF.